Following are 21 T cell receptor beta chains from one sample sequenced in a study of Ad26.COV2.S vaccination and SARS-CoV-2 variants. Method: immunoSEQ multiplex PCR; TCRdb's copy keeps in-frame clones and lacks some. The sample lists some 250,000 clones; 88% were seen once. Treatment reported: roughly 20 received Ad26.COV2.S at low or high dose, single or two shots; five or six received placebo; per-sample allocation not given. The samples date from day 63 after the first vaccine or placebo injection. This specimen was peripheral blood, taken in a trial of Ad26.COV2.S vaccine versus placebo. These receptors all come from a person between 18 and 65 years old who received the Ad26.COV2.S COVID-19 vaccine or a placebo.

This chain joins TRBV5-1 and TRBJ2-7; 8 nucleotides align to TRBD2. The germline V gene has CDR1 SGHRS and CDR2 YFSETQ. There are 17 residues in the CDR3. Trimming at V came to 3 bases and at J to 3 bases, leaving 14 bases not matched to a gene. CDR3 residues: CASSSGPRSGAGYEQYF. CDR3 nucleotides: TGCGCCAGCAGCTCGGGGCCCCGTAGCGGGGCTGGCTACGAGCAGTACTTC.

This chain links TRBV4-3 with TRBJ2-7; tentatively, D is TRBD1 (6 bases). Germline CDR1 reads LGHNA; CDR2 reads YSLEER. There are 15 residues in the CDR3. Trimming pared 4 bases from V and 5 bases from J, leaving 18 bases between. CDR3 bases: TGCGCCAGCAGCCCCCGTGTGGCAGGGGACCACGAGCAGTACTTC. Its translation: CASSPRVAGDHEQYF.

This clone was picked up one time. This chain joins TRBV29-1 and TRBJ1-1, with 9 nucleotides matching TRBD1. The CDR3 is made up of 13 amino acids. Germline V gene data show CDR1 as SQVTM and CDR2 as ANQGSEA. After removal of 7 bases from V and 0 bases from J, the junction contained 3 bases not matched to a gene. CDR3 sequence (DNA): TGCAGCGCGACAGGGGGGGTGAACACTGAAGCTTTCTTT. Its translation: CSATGGVNTEAFF. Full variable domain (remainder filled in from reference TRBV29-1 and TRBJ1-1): SAVISQKPSRDICQRGTSLTIQCQVDSQVTMMFWYRQQPGQSLTLIATANQGSEATYESGFVIDKFPISRPNLTFSTLTVSNMSPEDSSIYLCSATGGVNTEAFFGQGTRLTVV.

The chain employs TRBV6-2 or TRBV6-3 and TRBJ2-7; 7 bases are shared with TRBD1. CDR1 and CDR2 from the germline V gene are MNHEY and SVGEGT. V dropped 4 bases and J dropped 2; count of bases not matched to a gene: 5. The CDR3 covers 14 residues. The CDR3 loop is CASSFRRGPYEQYF. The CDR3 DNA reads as TGTGCCAGCAGTTTCCGTAGGGGGCCCTACGAGCAGTACTTC.

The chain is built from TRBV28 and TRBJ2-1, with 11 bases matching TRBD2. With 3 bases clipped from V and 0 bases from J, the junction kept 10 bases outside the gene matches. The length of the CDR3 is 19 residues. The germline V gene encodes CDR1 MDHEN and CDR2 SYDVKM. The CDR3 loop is CASSFPGTSGESSYNEQFF. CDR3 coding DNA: TGTGCCAGCAGTTTTCCCGGGACTAGCGGAGAAAGCTCCTACAATGAGCAGTTCTTC.

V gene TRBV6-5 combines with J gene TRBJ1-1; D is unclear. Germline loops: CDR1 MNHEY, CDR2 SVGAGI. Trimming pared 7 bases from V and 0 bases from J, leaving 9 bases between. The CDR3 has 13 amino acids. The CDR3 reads CASNRIMNTEAFF. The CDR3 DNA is TGTGCCAGCAATCGGATTATGAACACTGAAGCTTTCTTT.

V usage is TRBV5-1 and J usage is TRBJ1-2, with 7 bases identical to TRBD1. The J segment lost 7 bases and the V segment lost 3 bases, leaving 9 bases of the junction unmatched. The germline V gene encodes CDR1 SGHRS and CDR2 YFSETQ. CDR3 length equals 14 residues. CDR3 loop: CASSWTGQERGYTF. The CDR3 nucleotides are TGCGCCAGCAGCTGGACCGGACAGGAGCGTGGCTACACCTTC.

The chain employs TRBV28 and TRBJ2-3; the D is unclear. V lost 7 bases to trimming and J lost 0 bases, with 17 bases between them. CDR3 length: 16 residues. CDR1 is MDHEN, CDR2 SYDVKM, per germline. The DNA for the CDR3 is TGTGCCAGCATCCCCCCTAATGGGCAGAGCACAGATACGCAGTATTTT. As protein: CASIPPNGQSTDTQYF.

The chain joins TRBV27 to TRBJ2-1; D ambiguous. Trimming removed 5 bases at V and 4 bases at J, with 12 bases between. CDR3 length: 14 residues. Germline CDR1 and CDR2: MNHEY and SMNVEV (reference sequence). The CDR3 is CASSTSWGYNEQFF. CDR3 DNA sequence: TGTGCCAGCAGTACCTCTTGGGGATACAATGAGCAGTTCTTC.

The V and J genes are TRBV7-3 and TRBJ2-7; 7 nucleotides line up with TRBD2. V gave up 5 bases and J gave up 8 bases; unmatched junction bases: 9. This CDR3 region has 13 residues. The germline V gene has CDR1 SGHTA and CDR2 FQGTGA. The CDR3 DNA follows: TGTGCCAGCAGCCCTGGACTAGTCGGAAAGCAGTACTTC. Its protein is CASSPGLVGKQYF.

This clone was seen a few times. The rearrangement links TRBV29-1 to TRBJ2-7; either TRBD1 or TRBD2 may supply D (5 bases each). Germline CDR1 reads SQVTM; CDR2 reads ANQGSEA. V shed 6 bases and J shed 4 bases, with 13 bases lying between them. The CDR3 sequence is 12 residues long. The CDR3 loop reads CSVGTQSYEQYF. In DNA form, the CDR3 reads TGCAGCGTGGGGACCCAGAGTTACGAGCAGTACTTC.

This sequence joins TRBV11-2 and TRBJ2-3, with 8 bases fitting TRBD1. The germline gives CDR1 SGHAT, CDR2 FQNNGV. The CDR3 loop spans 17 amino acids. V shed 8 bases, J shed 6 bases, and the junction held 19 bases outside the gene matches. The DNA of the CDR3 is TGTGCCAGCTCACTCCGCCCGGGACAGGCCAGCGTGGATACGCAGTATTTT. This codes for CASSLRPGQASVDTQYF.

For the CDR3, the DNA is TGCGCCAGCAGCCTCGGGGTTCAAGAGACCCAGTACTTC. Translating it yields CASSLGVQETQYF. The V gene is TRBV4-1, the J gene TRBJ2-5; possibly TRBD2 for D (5 bases). The CDR3 spans 13 residues. Looked up from germline, CDR1 is MGHRA and CDR2 is YSYEKL. Deletions cut 4 bases from V and 2 bases from J, with 8 bases between.

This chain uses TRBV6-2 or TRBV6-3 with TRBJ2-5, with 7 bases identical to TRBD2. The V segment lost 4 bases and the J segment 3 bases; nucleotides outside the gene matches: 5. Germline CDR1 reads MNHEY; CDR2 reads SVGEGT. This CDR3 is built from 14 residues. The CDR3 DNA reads TGTGCCAGCAGTTTCGGACTAGGTGAAGAGACCCAGTACTTC. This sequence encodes CASSFGLGEETQYF.

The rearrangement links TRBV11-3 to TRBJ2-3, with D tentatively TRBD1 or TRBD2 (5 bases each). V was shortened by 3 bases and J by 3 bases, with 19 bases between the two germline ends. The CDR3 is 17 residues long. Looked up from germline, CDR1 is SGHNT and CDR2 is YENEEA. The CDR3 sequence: CASSLSIGTPGTDTQYF. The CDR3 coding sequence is TGTGCCAGCAGCTTGTCAATCGGGACGCCCGGGACAGATACGCAGTATTTT.

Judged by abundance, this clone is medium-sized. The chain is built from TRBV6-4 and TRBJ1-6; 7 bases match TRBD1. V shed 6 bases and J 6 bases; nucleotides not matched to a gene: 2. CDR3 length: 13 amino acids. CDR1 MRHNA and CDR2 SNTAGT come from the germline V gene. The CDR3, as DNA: TGTGCCAGCAGCGGGGACAGTAATTCACCCCTCCACTTT. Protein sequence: CASSGDSNSPLHF.

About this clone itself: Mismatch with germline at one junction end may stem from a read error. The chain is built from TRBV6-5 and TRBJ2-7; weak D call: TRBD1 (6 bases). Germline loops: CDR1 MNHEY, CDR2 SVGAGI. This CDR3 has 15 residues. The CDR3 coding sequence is TGTGCCAGCAGCCCCTCCCAATCGGCAGGGGCGGTCATGCACTTC. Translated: CASSPSQSAGAVMHF.

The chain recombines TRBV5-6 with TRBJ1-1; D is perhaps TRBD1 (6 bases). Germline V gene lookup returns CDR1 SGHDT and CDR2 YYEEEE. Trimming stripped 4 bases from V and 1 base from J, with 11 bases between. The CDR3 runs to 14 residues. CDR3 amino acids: CASSRRTENTEAFF. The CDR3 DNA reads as TGTGCCAGCAGCCGACGGACAGAGAACACTGAAGCTTTCTTT.

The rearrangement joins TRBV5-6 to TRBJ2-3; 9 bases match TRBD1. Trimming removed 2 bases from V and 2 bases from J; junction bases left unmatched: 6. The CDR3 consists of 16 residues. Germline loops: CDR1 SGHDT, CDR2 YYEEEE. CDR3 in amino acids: CASSFAGQGSTDTQYF. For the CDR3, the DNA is TGTGCCAGCAGCTTCGCGGGACAGGGATCCACAGATACGCAGTATTTT.

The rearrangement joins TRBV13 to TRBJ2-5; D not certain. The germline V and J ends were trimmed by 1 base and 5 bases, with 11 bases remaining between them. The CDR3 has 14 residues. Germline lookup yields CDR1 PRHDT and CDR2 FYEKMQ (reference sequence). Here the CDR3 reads CASSLAVGRETQYF. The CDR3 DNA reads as TGTGCCAGCAGCTTAGCTGTAGGGCGGGAGACCCAGTACTTC.

The CDR3 coding sequence is TGTGCCAGCTCACCACTAGTTCCAAGCACTGAAGCTTTCTTT. It is translated as CASSPLVPSTEAFF. V gene TRBV18 combines with J gene TRBJ1-1; D is ambiguous. CDR1 and CDR2 from the germline V gene are KGHSH and LQKENI. The CDR3 length is 14 residues. Trimming cost V 1 base and J 4 bases, with 10 bases left between them.